Each of the 23 T cell receptor beta chains below was sequenced from the same sample in a study of cytomegalovirus exposure and HLA in healthy donors. Primers included in the PCR were 60 Vbeta and 13 Jbeta primers. Using immunoSEQ multiplex PCR, the repertoire was profiled, and TCRdb retains in-frame clones only, with some absent. The data hold around 200,000 clones, with approximately 86% observed a single time. The sequencing sample was made of PBMCs. These TCRs come from a young woman in good health and CMV-seronegative.

The chain joins TRBV5-1 to TRBJ2-5, with TRBD2 identical over 9 bases. This CDR3 spans 16 amino acids. V shed 2 bases, J shed 5 bases, and the junction held 10 bases outside the gene matches. Per germline, CDR1 SGHRS and CDR2 YFSETQ. CDR3 sequence (DNA): TGCGCCAGCAGCTTTAGCCCGCGGGGGGGTCGGGAGACCCAGTACTTC. It codes for CASSFSPRGGRETQYF. Supplemented by reference TRBV5-1 and TRBJ2-5, the full variable domain reads KAGVTQTPRYLIKTRGQQVTLSCSPISGHRSVSWYQQTPGQGLQFLFEYFSETQRNKGNFPGRFSGRQFSNSRSEMNVSTLELGDSALYLCASSFSPRGGRETQYFGPGTRLLVL.

The J gene is TRBJ2-1, the V gene TRBV7-2; TRBD2 aligns across 10 bases. V shed 3 bases, J shed 6 bases, and the junction held 5 bases outside the gene matches. Per germline, CDR1 SGHTA and CDR2 FQGNSA. CDR3 length equals 15 residues. CDR3 region: CASSFSGGTPNEQFF. Here the CDR3 DNA reads TGTGCCAGCAGCTTTAGCGGGGGGACTCCCAATGAGCAGTTCTTC.

Here the CDR3 reads CASSPWDRGRYEQYF. CDR3 in DNA: TGTGCCAGCAGTCCCTGGGACAGGGGGCGGTACGAGCAGTACTTC. The chain joins TRBV27 to TRBJ2-7; 12 bases align to TRBD1. After removal of 5 bases from V and 4 bases from J, the junction contained 6 bases not matched to a gene. Germline V CDR1 and CDR2: MNHEY, SMNVEV (reference sequence). The CDR3 has 15 residues.

The chain joins TRBV9 to TRBJ2-3, with 10 bases aligning to TRBD2. From germline, CDR1 is SGDLS and CDR2 YYNGEE. The trim removed 1 base at V and 4 bases at J, leaving 6 bases unmatched. This CDR3 is 16 amino acids long. The CDR3 protein is CASSVRTSGGADTQYF. CDR3 in DNA: TGTGCCAGCAGCGTAAGGACTAGCGGAGGGGCAGATACGCAGTATTTT.

This sequence joins TRBV27 and TRBJ1-2; D possibly corresponds to TRBD1 (6 bases). Germline V gene lookup returns CDR1 MNHEY and CDR2 SMNVEV (reference sequence). The ends were cut back, 2 bases at V and 2 bases at J, with 9 bases in the middle. The CDR3 contains 14 residues. The CDR3 sequence: CASSLGQGNYGYTF. The CDR3 coding sequence is TGTGCCAGCAGTTTAGGGCAGGGGAACTATGGCTACACCTTC.

The chain uses TRBV5-6 and TRBJ2-1, with TRBD2 identical over 8 bases. CDR1 is SGHDT, CDR2 YYEEEE, per germline. The CDR3 has 12 residues. V trimming: 3 bases; J trimming: 8 bases; junction bases outside the gene matches: 1. Here the CDR3 reads CASSYGGDEQFF. For the CDR3, the DNA is TGTGCCAGCAGCTACGGGGGGGATGAGCAGTTCTTC.

This clone was detected only a few times. CDR3 region: CSVEVGMRGDTQYF. CDR3 DNA sequence: TGCAGCGTTGAAGTCGGGATGCGAGGAGATACGCAGTATTTT. The V gene is TRBV29-1, the J gene TRBJ2-3; tentatively, D is TRBD2 (5 bases). V lost 1 base to trimming and J lost 5 bases, with 13 bases between them. Germline V CDR1 and CDR2: SQVTM, ANQGSEA. This CDR3 spans 14 amino acids.

The chain combines TRBV6-5 with TRBJ2-1; 11 bases are a match to TRBD2. This CDR3 spans 15 amino acids. Germline assignment: CDR1 MNHEY and CDR2 SVGAGI. V lost 5 bases and J lost 4; bases outside the gene matches: 4. The CDR3 here is CASSLLAGGYNEQFF. The CDR3, as DNA: TGTGCCAGCAGTCTTCTAGCGGGAGGATACAATGAGCAGTTCTTC.

J is TRBJ1-1 and V is TRBV29-1; weak D call: TRBD1 (6 bases). Trimming took off 6 bases at V and 6 bases at J, with 14 bases between the two ends. Germline CDR1 is SQVTM and CDR2 is ANQGSEA. The CDR3 is 12 amino acids. The CDR3 region has the DNA TGCAGCGTGATTACTGGACAGCCTGAAGCTTTCTTT. Translation gives CSVITGQPEAFF.

The chain has TRBV29-1 and TRBJ2-1; TRBD2 matches 14 bases. The CDR3 is 14 amino acids. Germline V gives CDR1 SQVTM, CDR2 ANQGSEA. The V segment lost 6 bases and the J segment 9 bases; nucleotides outside the gene matches: 7. The CDR3 is CSVPGTSGSFEQFF. The DNA for the CDR3 is TGCAGCGTCCCCGGGACTAGCGGGAGCTTTGAGCAGTTCTTC.

The V gene is TRBV5-4, the J gene TRBJ2-1, with a tentative D call TRBD1 (7 bases). The CDR3 is 15 residues long. Trimming removed 0 bases at V and 3 bases at J, with 10 bases between. Germline V gene lookup returns CDR1 SGHNT and CDR2 YYREEE (reference sequence). CDR3 protein: CASSLAGDSYNEQFF. The CDR3 DNA follows: TGTGCCAGCAGCTTGGCGGGGGACAGCTACAATGAGCAGTTCTTC.

The chain combines TRBV9 with TRBJ1-1; D gene ambiguous. Germline lookup yields CDR1 SGDLS and CDR2 YYNGEE. This CDR3 has 15 residues. Trimming took off 0 bases at V and 4 bases at J, with 13 bases between the two ends. CDR3 nucleotide sequence: TGTGCCAGCAGCGTAGAGCCGGGTGTGGGCACTGAAGCTTTCTTT. Amino acid sequence: CASSVEPGVGTEAFF.

This chain links TRBV6-5 with TRBJ1-4, with 8 nucleotides matching TRBD1. Losses at the gene ends were 6 bases for V and 8 bases for J; bases not matched to a gene: 8. Germline V gene lookup returns CDR1 MNHEY and CDR2 SVGAGI. This CDR3 is built from 14 residues. This CDR3 is CASRNRGGEEKLFF. Here the CDR3 DNA reads TGTGCCAGCAGAAACAGGGGGGGGGAAGAAAAACTGTTTTTT.

The chain couples TRBV5-1 to TRBJ2-4; 11 nucleotides match TRBD1. Looked up from germline, CDR1 is SGHRS and CDR2 is YFSETQ. The CDR3 has 16 residues. V lost 0 bases and J lost 7; bases outside the gene matches: 6. CDR3 nucleotides: TGCGCCAGCAGCTTGGAAGGAGGGGACAGGGGGAACATTCAGTACTTC. Its protein is CASSLEGGDRGNIQYF.

The V gene is TRBV7-3, the J gene TRBJ2-2; 7 nucleotides agree with TRBD2. The germline gives CDR1 SGHTA, CDR2 FQGTGA. V lost 3 bases and J lost 5; bases outside the gene matches: 3. CDR3 length: 14 amino acids. CDR3 DNA sequence: TGTGCCAGCAGCTTTGTGGGGGGGACCGGGGAGCTGTTTTTT. It is translated as CASSFVGGTGELFF.

This clone was counted only a few times. The rearrangement links TRBV9 to TRBJ2-5, with D maybe TRBD1 (5 bases). The CDR3 loop spans 14 amino acids. With 3 bases removed from V and 5 bases from J, the gap between germline ends came to 14 bases. In germline, CDR1 is SGDLS, CDR2 YYNGEE. CDR3 DNA sequence: TGTGCCAGCAGCGAAGACAGTAAGGAGGAGACCCAGTACTTC. This encodes CASSEDSKEETQYF.

This chain joins TRBV7-9 and TRBJ1-2, with D possibly TRBD1 on 6 matching bases. Germline loops: CDR1 SEHNR, CDR2 FQNEAQ (reference sequence). CDR3 size: 15 residues. Trimming stripped 5 bases from V and 5 bases from J, with 18 bases between. CDR3 sequence: CASSITQGIGYGYTF. The CDR3 DNA is TGTGCCAGCAGCATCACGCAGGGGATCGGGTATGGCTACACCTTC.

The J gene is TRBJ1-1, the V gene TRBV5-1; 10 bases agree with TRBD1. V shed 4 bases, J shed 2 bases, and the junction held 11 bases outside the gene matches. Germline loops: CDR1 SGHRS, CDR2 YFSETQ. This CDR3 is 17 amino acids long. The CDR3 DNA reads TGCGCCAGCAGCAGACAGGGGGCGCTGAGTAGTAACACTGAAGCTTTCTTT. Amino acids: CASSRQGALSSNTEAFF.

The chain has TRBV18 and TRBJ2-5; D uncertain. The V end lost 4 bases, the J end lost 5 bases, and 14 bases lay between the germline ends. From germline, CDR1 is KGHSH and CDR2 LQKENI. There are 14 residues in the CDR3. The CDR3 protein is CASSRDNTRETQYF. The CDR3 DNA reads as TGTGCCAGCTCACGCGACAACACTCGGGAGACCCAGTACTTC. The full variable domain, rest sourced from reference TRBV18 and TRBJ2-5, is NAGVMQNPRHLVRRRGQEARLRCSPMKGHSHVYWYRQLPEEGLKFMVYLQKENIIDESGMPKERFSAEFPKEGPSILRIQQVVRGDSAAYFCASSRDNTRETQYFGPGTRLLVL.

The J gene is TRBJ1-2, the V gene TRBV5-4; TRBD1 might be the D (5 bases). Per the germline V gene, CDR1 is SGHNT and CDR2 is YYREEE (reference sequence). The V and J ends lost 0 bases and 4 bases respectively, with 7 bases between them. The CDR3 extends over 13 amino acids. Here the CDR3 DNA reads TGTGCCAGCAGCTTGGAAGGGGTCTATGGCTACACCTTC. It translates to CASSLEGVYGYTF.

The genes are TRBV4-1 and TRBJ1-6; no clear D. CDR1 and CDR2 (germline): MGHRA, YSYEKL. The length of the CDR3 is 13 residues. V was clipped by 0 bases and J by 9 bases, with 6 bases between them. The CDR3 nucleotides are TGCGCCAGCAGCCAAGATTCGGTTTCACCCCTCCACTTT. It yields the protein CASSQDSVSPLHF.

The chain links TRBV27 to TRBJ2-1, with TRBD1 as a possible D gene (6 bases). The CDR3 sequence is 14 residues long. CDR1 is MNHEY, CDR2 SMNVEV, per germline (reference sequence). Trimming left V 4 bases short and J 6 bases short, with 13 bases between. The CDR3 loop is CASSSHIRGNEQFF. The CDR3 nucleotides are TGTGCCAGCAGTTCTCACATCAGGGGCAATGAGCAGTTCTTC.

The chain carries TRBV2 and TRBJ2-1; D may be TRBD2 (5 bases). There are 14 residues in the CDR3. Between the trimmed V and J ends, which lost 5 bases and 3 bases, there was a span of 11 bases. Germline V CDR1 and CDR2: SNHLY, FYNNEI. The CDR3 protein is CASSPDLNYNEQFF. DNA for the CDR3: TGTGCCAGCAGTCCGGACTTAAACTACAATGAGCAGTTCTTC. The full variable domain, its missing parts supplied by reference TRBV2 and TRBJ2-1, is EPEVTQTPSHQVTQMGQEVILRCVPISNHLYFYWYRQILGQKVEFLVSFYNNEISEKSEIFDDQFSVERPDGSNFTLKIRSTKLEDSAMYFCASSPDLNYNEQFFGPGTRLTVL.